One and the same sample provided the 7 T cell receptor beta chains below, sequenced in a study of T cell responses to AZD1222 COVID-19 vaccine. Repertoires were generated with immunoSEQ multiplex PCR, while TCRdb's copy carries only in-frame clones and drops some. Of 90,000 to 110,000 clones in the sample, about 91% are singletons; the top ten hold approximately 7.6%. The sample was peripheral blood, taken on day 0 of AZD1222 vaccination. These receptors were taken from an adult in good health.

In its sample, this clone was seen once. This chain links TRBV5-1 with TRBJ1-1; 9 positions match TRBD1. V was clipped by 4 bases and J by 5 bases; unmatched bases: 6. Germline V gene lookup returns CDR1 SGHRS and CDR2 YFSETQ. This CDR3 comprises 14 residues. The CDR3 region has the DNA TGCGCCAGCAGCGGTTTGGGACAGGGAACTGAAGCTTTCTTT. Encoded protein: CASSGLGQGTEAFF.

The J gene is TRBJ2-5, the V gene TRBV6-2 or TRBV6-3, with no clear D. Germline CDR1 and CDR2: MNHEY and SVGEGT. The CDR3 is 14 residues long. V lost 7 bases and J 4 bases, leaving 16 bases between the germline ends. The CDR3 here is CASTPGRLGETQYF. CDR3 nucleotide sequence: TGTGCCAGCACCCCGGGTCGATTGGGAGAGACCCAGTACTTC.

The V and J genes are TRBV30 and TRBJ1-1; maybe TRBD1 (6 bases). Per the germline V gene, CDR1 is GTSNPN and CDR2 is SVGIG (reference sequence). Trimming cost V 2 bases and J 0 bases, with 10 bases left between them. This CDR3 has 14 amino acids. The CDR3 sequence: CAWSTGTVNTEAFF. The CDR3 DNA reads TGTGCCTGGAGTACAGGGACGGTGAACACTGAAGCTTTCTTT.

The gene calls are TRBV7-8 and TRBJ1-5; 8 positions match TRBD1. This CDR3 comprises 16 residues. CDR1 SGHVS and CDR2 FQNEAQ come from the germline V gene. V lost 0 bases, J lost 6 bases, and 7 bases stayed unmatched. The CDR3 reads CASSLAATGVGQPQHF. The DNA of the CDR3 is TGTGCCAGCAGCTTAGCTGCGACAGGGGTGGGTCAGCCCCAGCATTTT.

The chain uses TRBV30 and TRBJ1-4; D gene ambiguous. Germline V gene lookup returns CDR1 GTSNPN and CDR2 SVGIG (reference sequence). The V end was cut by 3 bases, the J end by 7 bases, with 6 bases between. The CDR3 spans 11 residues. CDR3 in DNA: TGTGCCTGGAGCTTGGGTGAAAAACTGTTTTTT. It specifies CAWSLGEKLFF.

The chain joins TRBV30 to TRBJ2-5; 11 bases fit TRBD2. This CDR3 has 16 amino acids. Germline V gene sequence: CDR1 GTSNPN, CDR2 SVGIG (reference sequence). Trimming took 1 base from V and 5 from J; bases not matched to a gene: 9. The CDR3 loop reads CAWSEGLAGGGETQYF. The CDR3 DNA reads as TGTGCCTGGAGTGAGGGCCTAGCGGGGGGCGGGGAGACCCAGTACTTC.

This clone occurred once. The chain combines TRBV30 with TRBJ2-1; 7 bases line up with TRBD2. CDR3 length: 14 amino acids. V was pared by 2 bases and J by 1 base, with 2 bases of the junction left unmatched. Looked up from germline, CDR1 is GTSNPN and CDR2 is SVGIG (reference sequence). Written as DNA, the CDR3 is TGTGCCTGGAGTTGGGGGGGTTCCTACAATGAGCAGTTCTTC. Its protein is CAWSWGGSYNEQFF.